The 16 T cell receptor beta chains reported below all come from one sample, sequenced in a study of regulatory T cells in long-lasting Graves disease. Indicated time point: newly diagnosed GD, antithyroid drugs for less than 3 months. PBMCs were the source of the RNA used for TCR sequencing. Combining iRepertoire HTBI primers with Arm-PCR of CDR3 regions, the authors built TCR beta libraries. Using its own MiXCR run on the multiplex PCR reads, TCRdb lists one record per CDR3 protein. The data contain some 500,000 distinct CDR3 sequences, roughly 15% of them singletons. This sample was shared with a second study, whose subject was T cells in Graves' hyperthyroidism and ophthalmopathy.

The sample was peripheral blood mononuclear cells (PBMCs), taken at new diagnosis, from a patient treated with antithyroid drugs. These receptors all come from a woman aged 35-60 years with Graves disease.

The chain joins TRBV19 to TRBJ1-5; a possible D gene is TRBD1 (5 bases). The CDR3 is made up of 17 amino acids. In germline, CDR1 is LNHDA, CDR2 SQIVND (reference sequence). V was clipped by 5 bases and J by 4 bases, with 21 bases between them. CDR3 sequence reads: CASSSGRTAESNQPQHF. CDR3 nucleotides: TGTGCCAGTAGTTCGGGACGTACGGCGGAAAGTAATCAGCCCCAGCATTTT.

This clonotype was picked up a small number of times. This sequence joins TRBV7-2 and TRBJ2-3, with D uncertain. The V and J ends lost 0 bases and 0 bases respectively, with 10 bases between them. The CDR3 is 16 residues long. CDR1 and CDR2 (germline): SGHTA, FQGNSA. DNA of the CDR3: TGTGCCAGCAGCTTAGCGTTCGGGCGGAGCACAGATACGCAGTATTTT. Its translation is CASSLAFGRSTDTQYF.

This clonotype was found many times. This chain connects TRBV27 to TRBJ2-5; 7 bases line up with TRBD1. CDR3 length: 13 amino acids. The germline gives CDR1 MNHEY, CDR2 SMNVEV (reference sequence). J was trimmed by 2 bases and V by 6 bases; bases with no gene match: 3. For the CDR3, the DNA is TGTGCCAGCAGCCCACAGGGGCAAGAGACCCAGTACTTC. Protein sequence: CASSPQGQETQYF.

This clonotype was counted at least ten times. V usage is TRBV7-6 and J usage is TRBJ2-7; D not certain. V lost 4 bases, J lost 1 base, and 14 bases lay in between. This CDR3 is 15 amino acids long. Per germline, CDR1 SGHVS and CDR2 FNYEAQ. The CDR3 DNA sequence: TGTGCCAGCAGCTCGGCGCCTGAAGGGTCCTACGAGCAGTACTTC. Protein: CASSSAPEGSYEQYF.

In its sample, this clonotype was seen a few times. One base separates it from a far larger clone, so it is likely a read error. The chain couples TRBV12-3 or TRBV12-4 to TRBJ1-1, with 8 bases matching TRBD1. The CDR3 extends over 15 amino acids. The CDR3 DNA sequence: TGTGCCAGCCGTTCAGGGGGCCTTATGAACACTGAAGCTCTCTTT. Residues: CASRSGGLMNTEALF.

This clonotype has ten or more counts. The chain couples TRBV2 to TRBJ1-5, with TRBD1 matching over 8 bases. The CDR3 sequence is 15 residues long. Germline V CDR1 and CDR2: SNHLY, FYNNEI. Trimming at V came to 5 bases and at J to 4 bases, leaving 7 bases not matched to a gene. The CDR3 nucleotides read TGTGCCAGCAGTAAATCGACAGGGGAGAATCAGCCCCAGCATTTT. Protein sequence: CASSKSTGENQPQHF.

Only a few counts were recorded for this clonotype. This chain uses TRBV5-1 with TRBJ2-7, with D uncertain. Looked up from germline, CDR1 is SGHRS and CDR2 is YFSETQ. V gave up 1 base and J gave up 4 bases, with 15 bases separating them. This CDR3 comprises 15 residues. In DNA form, the CDR3 reads TGCGCCAGCAGCTTGAGTGGCCAACTTGGGTACGAGCAGTACTTC. It translates to CASSLSGQLGYEQYF.

This chain links TRBV19 with TRBJ2-7, with D perhaps TRBD2 (6 bases). Trimming took off 7 bases at V and 4 bases at J, with 17 bases between the two ends. This CDR3 is built from 14 residues. From germline, CDR1 is LNHDA and CDR2 SQIVND (reference sequence). The CDR3, as DNA: TGTGCCAGTACCACCCAAGCGGGCTATTACGAGCAGTACTTC. This translates into CASTTQAGYYEQYF.

This chain links TRBV5-6 with TRBJ1-6, with TRBD1 identical over 8 bases. Germline V gives CDR1 SGHDT, CDR2 YYEEEE. The V segment lost 2 bases and the J segment 6 bases; nucleotides outside the gene matches: 4. The CDR3 runs 15 residues. CDR3 amino acids: CASSFSTGGNSPLHF. DNA for the CDR3: TGTGCCAGCAGCTTTTCTACAGGGGGTAATTCACCCCTCCACTTT.

At least ten counts were recorded for this clonotype. The CDR3 DNA reads TGTGCCAGCAGCGGTCGCCGGGACATCGTATCTGACGAGCAGTACTTC. It specifies CASSGRRDIVSDEQYF. This chain uses TRBV7-9 with TRBJ2-7; the D gene is possibly TRBD1 (6 bases). Deletions cut 5 bases from V and 5 bases from J, with 22 bases between. Germline V gene lookup returns CDR1 SEHNR and CDR2 FQNEAQ (reference sequence). This CDR3 spans 16 amino acids.

This clonotype was observed a handful of times. The chain links TRBV10-3 to TRBJ2-3, with 8 positions matching TRBD1. This CDR3 is built from 14 residues. J gave up 5 bases and V 5 bases, and 6 bases lay outside the gene matches. Germline V gene sequence: CDR1 ENHRY, CDR2 SYGVKD. The CDR3 is CAISPGQGRDTQYF. The CDR3 DNA follows: TGTGCCATCAGTCCAGGACAGGGAAGAGATACGCAGTATTTT.

This clonotype has at least ten counts. V and J are TRBV19 and TRBJ2-1, with D maybe TRBD1 (5 bases). Per germline, CDR1 LNHDA and CDR2 SQIVND (reference sequence). The CDR3 is 14 amino acids. Trimming took off 5 bases at V and 0 bases at J, with 8 bases between the two ends. CDR3 bases: TGTGCCAGTAGTTGGGGCCTCTCCTACAATGAGCAGTTCTTC. It encodes CASSWGLSYNEQFF.

The chain employs TRBV6-1 and TRBJ1-5, with D maybe TRBD1 (5 bases). Germline lookup yields CDR1 MNHNS and CDR2 SASEGT. Trimming took off 5 bases at V and 5 bases at J, with 16 bases between the two ends. CDR3 length equals 15 residues. The CDR3 is CASSLDHLGDQPQHF. The CDR3 bases are TGTGCCAGCAGTCTGGACCACCTAGGGGATCAGCCCCAGCATTTT.

V usage is TRBV19 and J usage is TRBJ1-3; unclear D gene. This CDR3 has 15 amino acids. Trimming removed 6 bases at V and 0 bases at J, with 12 bases between. The germline V gene encodes CDR1 LNHDA and CDR2 SQIVND (reference sequence). The CDR3 loop reads CASRAPNLSGNTIYF. The CDR3, as DNA: TGTGCCAGTAGGGCACCTAACCTCTCTGGAAACACCATATATTTT.

This chain joins TRBV10-3 and TRBJ1-4, with D perhaps matching TRBD1 (5 bases). V was clipped by 2 bases and J by 7 bases, with 8 bases between them. Per the germline V gene, CDR1 is ENHRY and CDR2 is SYGVKD. The CDR3 extends over 13 amino acids. The CDR3 DNA reads as TGTGCCATCAGTGAGACCGGGGGTGAAAAACTGTTTTTT. It specifies CAISETGGEKLFF.

This clonotype was picked up one time. A much larger clone differs by one base, so this may be a read error. The V gene is TRBV2, the J gene TRBJ1-1, with 9 bases aligning to TRBD1. CDR1 and CDR2 from the germline V gene are SNHLY and FYNNEI. The CDR3 is made up of 14 amino acids. J was trimmed by 3 bases and V by 7 bases; bases with no gene match: 6. The CDR3 here is CASNPGTGYTEAFF. The CDR3 DNA reads TGTGCCAGCAATCCCGGGACAGGGTACACTGAAGCTTTCTTT.